This T cell receptor beta chain is drawn from a study of blood T cells in healthy people across ages. General observations from the study: PBMC samples, being unsorted, prevented any conclusive comparison of naive and antigen-experienced cells.

A second PCR, run for roughly 7 to 11 cycles, used a sample-barcoded 5' primer plus a J-beta primer mix. A template-switch adaptor containing 12 random nucleotides labeled each cDNA molecule. There were at least 3 million CDR3-containing paired-end reads obtained from each sample. Via MiXCR, TCRdb re-called the 5' RACE reads, giving one row per CDR3 protein. The sample records 1.2 million to 1.5 million distinct CDR3 sequences, approximately 38% being singletons. As for this clonotype: Its antigen is not identified.

CDR3 length: 13 amino acids. Germline CDR1 is DFQATT and CDR2 is SNEGSKA (reference sequence). Trimming took 5 bases from V and 5 from J; bases not matched to a gene: 8. The V and J genes are TRBV20-1 and TRBJ2-7; 8 nucleotides match TRBD1. The receptor comes from a woman between 18 and 29 years old in good health. Sequencing was done on a sample of blood. CDR3 sequence reads: CSAPRDRPHEQYF. DNA of the CDR3: TGCAGTGCTCCCCGGGACAGGCCCCACGAGCAGTACTTC.